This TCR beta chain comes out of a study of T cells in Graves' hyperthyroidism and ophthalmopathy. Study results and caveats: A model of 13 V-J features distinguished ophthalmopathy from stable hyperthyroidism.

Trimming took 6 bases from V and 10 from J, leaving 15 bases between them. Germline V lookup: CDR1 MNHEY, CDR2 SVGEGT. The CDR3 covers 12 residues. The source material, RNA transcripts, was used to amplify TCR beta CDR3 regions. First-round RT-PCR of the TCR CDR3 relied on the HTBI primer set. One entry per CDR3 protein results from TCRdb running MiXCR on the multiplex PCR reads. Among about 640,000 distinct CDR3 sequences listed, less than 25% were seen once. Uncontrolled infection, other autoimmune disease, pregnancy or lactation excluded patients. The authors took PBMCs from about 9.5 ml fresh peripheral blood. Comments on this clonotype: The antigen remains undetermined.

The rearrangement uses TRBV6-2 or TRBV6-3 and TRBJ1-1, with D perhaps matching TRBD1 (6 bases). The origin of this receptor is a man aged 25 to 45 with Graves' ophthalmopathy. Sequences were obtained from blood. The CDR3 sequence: CASSRIQGRAFF. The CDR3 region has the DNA TGTGCCAGCAGCCGGATACAGGGACGAGCTTTCTTT.